This TCR beta chain was found in a study of ipilimumab plus nivolumab after autologous stem cell transplantation. TCRdb's copy holds only in-frame clones and misses some; the assay was immunoSEQ multiplex PCR. Of fewer than 15,000 clones listed, around 75% are singletons. Dosing: nivolumab 3 mg/kg IV, weeks 1, 4, 7, 10, then every two weeks to week 26. The sample in question was PBMCs, obtained in a trial of ipilimumab plus nivolumab as post-transplant consolidation. This TCR derives from a male donor with multiple myeloma.

CDR3 in DNA: TGCAGCGTTGAAGACCCCCCGGCCGGAAACACCATATATTTT. It translates to CSVEDPPAGNTIYF. The chain has TRBV29-1 and TRBJ1-3; no clear D. Germline lookup yields CDR1 SQVTM and CDR2 ANQGSEA. V was trimmed by 0 bases and J by 4 bases, leaving 10 bases between them. This CDR3 spans 14 amino acids.